The 7 T cell receptor beta chains presented below share a single source sample, sequenced in a study of cytomegalovirus exposure and HLA in healthy donors. Vbeta (60) and Jbeta (13) primers were used in the PCR. Assay used: immunoSEQ multiplex PCR; TCRdb lists only in-frame clones, some missing. The repertoire holds some 150,000 clones, with about four fifths as singletons. What was sequenced was PBMCs. These receptors were taken from a woman aged 35 to 49 in good health and CMV-seropositive.

The chain joins TRBV2 to TRBJ1-5; TRBD1 matches at 10 bases. Per the germline V gene, CDR1 is SNHLY and CDR2 is FYNNEI. J gave up 2 bases and V 3 bases, and 1 base lay outside the gene matches. The CDR3 sequence is 15 residues long. The CDR3 coding sequence is TGTGCCAGCAGTGACGGGACAGGGGGCAATCAGCCCCAGCATTTT. It yields the protein CASSDGTGGNQPQHF.

The chain employs TRBV28 and TRBJ2-7; 10 bases align to TRBD1. The CDR3 spans 14 residues. Germline V gene sequence: CDR1 MDHEN, CDR2 SYDVKM. Trimming at V came to 6 bases and at J to 3 bases, leaving 5 bases not matched to a gene. The CDR3: CASRQDRGYYEQYF. As DNA, the CDR3 is TGTGCCAGCAGGCAGGACAGGGGGTACTACGAGCAGTACTTC.

The V call is TRBV7-9, the J call TRBJ2-1; 10 positions agree with TRBD1. V lost 4 bases, J lost 8 bases, and 11 bases stayed unmatched. The CDR3 sequence is 16 residues long. Germline V gene lookup returns CDR1 SEHNR and CDR2 FQNEAQ (reference sequence). The CDR3 protein is CASSSRRGQGGDEQFF. In DNA, the CDR3 is TGTGCCAGCAGCTCCCGAAGAGGACAGGGGGGCGATGAGCAGTTCTTC.

This rearrangement joins TRBV27 to TRBJ2-7; 15 nucleotides line up with TRBD2. The length of the CDR3 is 21 residues. Germline assignment: CDR1 MNHEY and CDR2 SMNVEV (reference sequence). The V segment lost 6 bases and the J segment 0 bases; nucleotides outside the gene matches: 18. The CDR3 DNA sequence: TGTGCCAGCAGCCCCCGCAATACCGGGACTAGCGGGAGGAAAAGCTCCTACGAGCAGTACTTC. Its protein product is CASSPRNTGTSGRKSSYEQYF.

The chain carries TRBV7-2 and TRBJ2-3, with 10 bases identical to TRBD2. The CDR3 has 15 amino acids. CDR1 is SGHTA, CDR2 FQGNSA, per germline. J lost 4 bases, V lost 6 bases, and 7 bases had no gene match. CDR3 amino acids: CASSPSGGVSDTQYF. In DNA, the CDR3 is TGTGCCAGCAGTCCTAGCGGGGGAGTATCAGATACGCAGTATTTT.

This rearrangement joins TRBV28 to TRBJ2-7; TRBD1 might be the D (7 bases). The V and J ends lost 7 bases and 4 bases respectively, with 17 bases between them. This CDR3 is built from 14 residues. The germline V gene encodes CDR1 MDHEN and CDR2 SYDVKM. CDR3 amino acids: CASTPGDRPYEQYF. The CDR3 bases are TGTGCCAGCACCCCGGGGGACAGACCGTACGAGCAGTACTTC.

The chain employs TRBV18 and TRBJ1-3; D unresolved. The CDR3 runs 14 residues. CDR1 and CDR2 (germline): KGHSH, LQKENI. V lost 2 bases to trimming and J lost 2 bases, with 7 bases between them. CDR3 loop: CASSPSGTGNTIYF. CDR3 nucleotides: TGTGCCAGCTCACCATCCGGGACTGGAAACACCATATATTTT.